This TCR beta chain was profiled in a study of PD-1 blockade in classical Hodgkin lymphoma. Study details: The study gave patients nivolumab 3 mg/kg intravenously every 2 weeks. Study-level points and caveats: Patients who responded completely had about the same baseline diversity as newly diagnosed patients. At baseline, newly diagnosed patients reportedly showed less TCR diversity than healthy donors. At C4D1, TCR diversity had climbed significantly for CD4+ cells, though not for CD8+ cells.

To note about this clone: Its antigen is not known.

The data were produced by immunoSEQ multiplex PCR, yet TCRdb's version contains in-frame clones alone and is incomplete. Of about 20,000 clones detected, 88% appear once; the ten largest clones hold about 4.5%. The time point is: cycle 4 day 1 (C4D1), after 5 to 7 weeks of nivolumab. Each patient's relapse followed autologous stem cell transplantation, and brentuximab vedotin exposure varied. The study isolated CD8+ T cells from thawed PBMCs by magnetic negative selection. Germline V gene lookup returns CDR1 SGHRS and CDR2 YFSETQ. The CDR3 loop spans 16 amino acids. V was clipped by 0 bases and J by 1 base, with 14 bases between them.

This specimen was CD8+ T cells from blood, taken before the fourth cycle of nivolumab. The clonotype comes from a human donor with classical Hodgkin lymphoma. The rearrangement uses TRBV5-1 and TRBJ2-7; the D is unclear. The CDR3 DNA is TGCGCCAGCAGCTTGGGGGTAGGATTGAGTTCCTACGAGCAGTACTTC. Amino acid sequence: CASSLGVGLSSYEQYF.